What follows are 10 T cell receptor beta chains derived from one specimen sequenced in a study of control samples from healthy donors and cancer patients. Using immunoSEQ multiplex PCR, the repertoire was profiled, and TCRdb retains in-frame clones only, with some absent. The table records 140,000 or so clones, 75% to 90% of them present only once. Sequenced: blood. The receptor source for this set is a man aged 30 to 45 in good health.

V and J are TRBV12-5 and TRBJ2-1, with a weak D call TRBD1 (6 bases). Germline V gene sequence: CDR1 LGHNT, CDR2 FRNRAP. This CDR3 has 15 residues. Trimming took off 8 bases at V and 2 bases at J, with 16 bases between the two ends. The CDR3 loop reads CASLGAGRAYNEQFF. The CDR3 DNA reads as TGTGCTAGTCTGGGGGCAGGTAGGGCCTACAATGAGCAGTTCTTC.

The genes are TRBV6-1 and TRBJ1-5; 9 bases align to TRBD1. V lost 4 bases and J lost 0; bases outside the gene matches: 7. The germline V gene has CDR1 MNHNS and CDR2 SASEGT. This CDR3 region has 17 residues. CDR3 amino acids: CASSVDRGPYSNQPQHF. The CDR3 DNA follows: TGTGCCAGCAGTGTGGACAGGGGACCTTATAGCAATCAGCCCCAGCATTTT.

This clone was detected once. The chain couples TRBV30 to TRBJ2-7; tentative D call: TRBD1 (6 bases). Germline V CDR1 and CDR2: GTSNPN, SVGIG (reference sequence). The CDR3 is made up of 12 amino acids. Trimming took 1 base from V and 13 from J, leaving 17 bases between them. The CDR3 sequence is CAWSEAQTGKYF. In nucleotides, the CDR3 is TGTGCCTGGAGTGAAGCCCAAACAGGGAAATACTTC.

The chain links TRBV7-2 to TRBJ1-6; a possible D gene is TRBD1 (5 bases). The ends were cut back, 4 bases at V and 10 bases at J, with 17 bases in the middle. Per the germline V gene, CDR1 is SGHTA and CDR2 is FQGNSA. The CDR3 is 15 residues long. The CDR3 sequence is CASSSMGQGRSPLHF. The CDR3 coding sequence is TGTGCCAGCAGCTCCATGGGGCAGGGCAGATCACCCCTCCACTTT.

This clone was seen once. This rearrangement joins TRBV7-9 to TRBJ1-4; the match to TRBD1 covers 10 bases. J lost 3 bases, V lost 1 base, and 8 bases had no gene match. Germline V gene data show CDR1 as SEHNR and CDR2 as FQNEAQ (reference sequence). The CDR3 loop spans 18 amino acids. The CDR3 DNA reads as TGTGCCAGCAGCTTAGGCCGGAGACAGGGGGCCTCTAATGAAAAACTGTTTTTT. Its translation: CASSLGRRQGASNEKLFF.

The rearrangement links TRBV6-2 or TRBV6-3 to TRBJ2-7; TRBD1 is a possible D gene (5 bases). This CDR3 contains 15 residues. Germline-derived CDR1 and CDR2 are MNHEY and SVGEGT. The germline V and J ends were trimmed by 0 bases and 3 bases, with 12 bases remaining between them. The CDR3 DNA sequence: TGTGCCAGCAGTTACTCACGGACACCTCACTACGAGCAGTACTTC. Protein sequence: CASSYSRTPHYEQYF.

V gene TRBV24-1 combines with J gene TRBJ2-2, with 8 bases fitting TRBD1. In germline, CDR1 is KGHDR, CDR2 SFDVKD. After removal of 3 bases from V and 4 bases from J, the junction contained 6 bases not matched to a gene. CDR3 length equals 16 residues. DNA for the CDR3: TGTGCCACCAGTGATCAAGGACAGGGATTCACCGGGGAGCTGTTTTTT. Translating gives CATSDQGQGFTGELFF.

This chain links TRBV12-3 or TRBV12-4 with TRBJ1-1; the D is unclear. The length of the CDR3 is 13 residues. V was pared by 4 bases and J by 11 bases, with 17 bases between. The CDR3 here is CASSSYPAPWAFF. The CDR3, as DNA: TGTGCCAGCAGTTCCTATCCCGCCCCGTGGGCTTTCTTT.

The rearrangement uses TRBV4-2 and TRBJ2-5; TRBD2 might be the D (5 bases). V dropped 3 bases and J dropped 2 bases, with 13 bases sitting between them. The CDR3 consists of 15 residues. CDR1 is LGHNA and CDR2 is YNFKEQ in the germline V gene. CDR3: CASSQDPGLQETQYF. The CDR3, as DNA: TGTGCCAGCAGCCAGGACCCCGGACTTCAAGAGACCCAGTACTTC.

CDR3 sequence (DNA): TGTGCCAGCAGTCCTCCGGGGGACACAGATACGCAGTATTTT. This gives the protein CASSPPGDTDTQYF. V usage is TRBV6-5 and J usage is TRBJ2-3; D possibly corresponds to TRBD2 (6 bases). The V gene lost 5 bases and the J gene lost 2 bases, with 11 bases spanning the gap. The V gene's germline CDR1 is MNHEY and CDR2 SVGAGI. The CDR3 consists of 14 residues.